This paragraph covers one TCR beta chain sequence. V lost 3 bases, J lost 2 bases, and 15 bases lay in between. In germline, CDR1 is LNHDA, CDR2 SQIVND (reference sequence). There are 16 residues in the CDR3. The study counted Cohort 3 donors as recovered given two negative PCRs, clearance, or symptom resolution. Sequencing used immunoSEQ multiplex PCR; TCRdb keeps in-frame clones, though not all of them. This table has under 300,000 clones, 70% to 90% appearing once. The data derive from a study of blood T cell repertoires in COVID-19. Sequenced: PBMCs or T cells enriched from blood (not recorded which). This clonotype was obtained from a man younger than 35 who had recovered from COVID-19. The rearrangement links TRBV19 to TRBJ2-3, with TRBD1 as a possible D gene (6 bases). CDR3: CASSIPEGGSTDTQYF. As DNA, the CDR3 is TGTGCCAGTAGTATCCCCGAAGGGGGATCCACAGATACGCAGTATTTT. The complete variable domain, with remaining parts taken from reference TRBV19 and TRBJ2-3, reads DGGITQSPKYLFRKEGQNVTLSCEQNLNHDAMYWYRQDPGQGLRLIYYSQIVNDFQKGDIAEGYSVSREKKESFPLTVTSAQKNPTAFYLCASSIPEGGSTDTQYFGPGTRLTVL.